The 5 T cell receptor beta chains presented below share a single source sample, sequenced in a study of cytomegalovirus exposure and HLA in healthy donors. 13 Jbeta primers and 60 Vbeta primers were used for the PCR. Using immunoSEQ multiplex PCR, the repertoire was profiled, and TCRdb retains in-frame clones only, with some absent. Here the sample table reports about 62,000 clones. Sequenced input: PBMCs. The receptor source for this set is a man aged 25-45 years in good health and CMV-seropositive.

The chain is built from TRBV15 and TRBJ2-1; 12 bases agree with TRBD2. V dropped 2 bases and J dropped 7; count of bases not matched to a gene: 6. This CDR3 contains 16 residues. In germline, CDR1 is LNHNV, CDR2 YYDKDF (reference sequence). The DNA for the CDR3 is TGTGCCACCAGCAGACCTAGCGGGGGGGCCAGGAATGAGCAGTTCTTC. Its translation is CATSRPSGGARNEQFF.

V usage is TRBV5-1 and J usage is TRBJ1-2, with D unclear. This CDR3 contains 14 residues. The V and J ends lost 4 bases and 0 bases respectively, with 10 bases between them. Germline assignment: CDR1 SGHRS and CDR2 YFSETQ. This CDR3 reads CASSQKTANYGYTF. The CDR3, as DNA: TGCGCCAGCAGCCAAAAAACGGCTAACTATGGCTACACCTTC.

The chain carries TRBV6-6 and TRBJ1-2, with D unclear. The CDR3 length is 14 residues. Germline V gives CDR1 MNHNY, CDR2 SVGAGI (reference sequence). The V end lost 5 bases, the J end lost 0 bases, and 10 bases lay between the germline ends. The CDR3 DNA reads TGTGCCAGCAGTCCCGAGGGTGCTAACTATGGCTACACCTTC. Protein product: CASSPEGANYGYTF.

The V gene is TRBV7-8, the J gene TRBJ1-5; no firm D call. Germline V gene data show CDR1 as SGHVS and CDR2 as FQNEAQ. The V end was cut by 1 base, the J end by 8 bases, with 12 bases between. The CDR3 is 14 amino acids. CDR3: CASSLGSPRKPQHF. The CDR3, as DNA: TGTGCCAGCAGCTTAGGGAGCCCAAGGAAGCCCCAGCATTTT.

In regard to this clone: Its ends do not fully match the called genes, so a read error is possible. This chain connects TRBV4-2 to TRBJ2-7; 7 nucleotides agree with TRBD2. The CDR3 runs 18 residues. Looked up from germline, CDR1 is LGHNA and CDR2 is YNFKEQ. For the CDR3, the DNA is TGTGCCAGCAGCCAAGACGACGGACGGCGGGAGCCATCCTCCGAGCAGTACTTC. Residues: CASSQDDGRREPSSEQYF.